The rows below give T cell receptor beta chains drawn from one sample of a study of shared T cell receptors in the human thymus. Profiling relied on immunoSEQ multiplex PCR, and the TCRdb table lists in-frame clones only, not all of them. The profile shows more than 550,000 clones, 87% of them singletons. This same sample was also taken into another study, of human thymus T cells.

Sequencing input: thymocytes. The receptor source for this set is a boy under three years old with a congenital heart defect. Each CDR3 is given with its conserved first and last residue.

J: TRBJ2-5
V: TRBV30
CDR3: CAWSPGIETQYF

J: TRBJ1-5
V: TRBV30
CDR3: CAWSVHGVEQPQHF

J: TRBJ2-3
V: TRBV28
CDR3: CASSFTGGDRTDTQYF

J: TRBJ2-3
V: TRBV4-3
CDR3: CASSQELAGSYTDTQYF

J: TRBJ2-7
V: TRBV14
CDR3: CASSPRRSYEQYF

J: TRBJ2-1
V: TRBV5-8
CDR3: CASSLARGRRCEQFF

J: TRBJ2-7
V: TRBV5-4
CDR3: CASSREGTGGSYEQYF

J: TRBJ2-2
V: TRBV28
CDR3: CASSFSLQGVLPGELFF

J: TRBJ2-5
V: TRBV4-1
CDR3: CASAISQSSPPGTPRPQYF

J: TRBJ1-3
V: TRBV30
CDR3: CAWSQVDSFHSGNTIYF

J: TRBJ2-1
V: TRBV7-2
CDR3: CASSPSPTTSMNLFF

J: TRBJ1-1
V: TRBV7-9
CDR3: CASSLGSSAFF

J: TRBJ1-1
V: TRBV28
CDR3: CASSLPPGGHTEAFF

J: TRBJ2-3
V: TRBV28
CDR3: CASRRLAGACADTQYF

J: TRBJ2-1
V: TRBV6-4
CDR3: CASSDDGRKGGEQFF

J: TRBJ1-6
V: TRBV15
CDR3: CATSRDRINRTRSYNSPLHF

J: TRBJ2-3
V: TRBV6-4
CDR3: CASSDGTEIDTQYF

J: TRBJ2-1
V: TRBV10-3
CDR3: CAIRAAGGWGYNEQFF

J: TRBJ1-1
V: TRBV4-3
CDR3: CASSQKKLTDALNTEAFF

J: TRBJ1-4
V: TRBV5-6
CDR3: CASSLLQGVKEKLFF

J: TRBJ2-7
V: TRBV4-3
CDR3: CASSQDRKGASYVEQYF

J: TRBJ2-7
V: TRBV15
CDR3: CATSRGRGLSSYEQYF

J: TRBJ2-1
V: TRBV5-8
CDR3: CASSRRSRSSYNEQFF

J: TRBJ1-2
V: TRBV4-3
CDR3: CASSQEAGQRHLYGYTF

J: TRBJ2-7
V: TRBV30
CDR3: CAWREPPGTGPPVLVEQYF

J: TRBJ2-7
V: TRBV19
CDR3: CASSIGDRDSYEQYF

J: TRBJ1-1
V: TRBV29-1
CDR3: CSVVGSGDQNAEAFF

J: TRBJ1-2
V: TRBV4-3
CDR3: CASSQDSTSGYTF

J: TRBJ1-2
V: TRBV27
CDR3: CATPQGAKAGYTF

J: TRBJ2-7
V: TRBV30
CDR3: CAWSAVSSSYEQYF

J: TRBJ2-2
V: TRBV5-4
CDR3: CASSSGLAGTGELFF

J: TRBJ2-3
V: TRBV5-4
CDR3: CASSNERAEKPSSTDTQYF

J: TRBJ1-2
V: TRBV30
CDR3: CAWTKPGQGQGYTF

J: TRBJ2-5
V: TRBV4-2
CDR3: CASSQDRGVAGGVGTQYF

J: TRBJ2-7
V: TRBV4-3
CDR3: CASSQEGTGAYEQYF

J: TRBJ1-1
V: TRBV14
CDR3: CASSPPGQGAEGGSTEAFF

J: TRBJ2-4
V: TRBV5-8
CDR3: CASSLAGDRDGSKNIQYF

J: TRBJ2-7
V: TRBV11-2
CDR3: CASSPSPRDRGYEQYF

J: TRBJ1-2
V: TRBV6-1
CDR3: CASQAEAGGVRGYTF

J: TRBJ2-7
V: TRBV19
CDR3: CASSSRPGQGVSNEQYF

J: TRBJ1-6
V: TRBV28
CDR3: CASSTPGYDSPLHF